The rows below give T cell receptor beta chains drawn from one sample of a study of T cell responses to AZD1222 COVID-19 vaccine. Profiling relied on immunoSEQ multiplex PCR, and the TCRdb table lists in-frame clones only, not all of them. The sample shows about 79,000 clones, 75% to 85% of them seen only once. Material: peripheral blood, obtained on day 0 of AZD1222 vaccination. Source of these receptors: an adult in good health. Each CDR3 is given with its conserved first and last residue. The size of a clone is reported for some rows only, either as once, few or many, or as a class for expanded clones.

abundance | v_gene | CDR3aa
medium-sized | TRBV7-9 | CASSFLAGGGPGDTQYF
once | TRBV4-1 | CASSQEGRGGYGYTF
once | TRBV12-3/TRBV12-4 | CASSLAPRETQYF
NA | TRBV6-5 | CASSYSGASSGNTIYF
NA | TRBV4-1 | CASSLETSGGANEQFF
NA | TRBV2 | CASQTASSYNSPLHF
NA | TRBV19 | CASRLGGAVDTQYF
once | TRBV7-9 | CASSFGGLGSPLHF
NA | TRBV10-1 | CASSPNIYGGNEQFF
NA | TRBV6-5 | CASRAGISNQPQHF
NA | TRBV10-2 | CASSEGGWETQYF
NA | TRBV18 | CASSLKRDTQYF
NA | TRBV30 | CAWNTLEVFF
NA | TRBV9 | CASSVASSLPRFTF
NA | TRBV19 | CASSGTSGTSGANVLTF
NA | TRBV11-2 | CASSSTGSQPQHF
NA | TRBV4-1 | CASSQRNGEVPYEQYF
few | TRBV11-3 | CASSSGTSGGYTF
NA | TRBV6-5 | CASTEDFSNSPLHF
once | TRBV5-1 | CASSLVGTDTEAFF
NA | TRBV7-9 | CASSAGTAYGYTF
NA | TRBV6-5 | CASSYGRSSYNEQFF
NA | TRBV5-4 | CASSLGGALNTEAFF
few | TRBV7-2 | CASSLDLGLEAFF
NA | TRBV12-3/TRBV12-4 | CASSFPSTETQYF
NA | TRBV5-1 | CASSLGGLTNEKLFF
NA | TRBV7-8 | CASSLYPGSSGNTIYF
NA | TRBV30 | CASPTRDGYTF
NA | TRBV9 | CASSFRTGEGETQYF
NA | TRBV6-5 | CASTRGRSSYEQYF
NA | TRBV3-1/TRBV3-2 | CASSPRLAVSYEQYF
few | TRBV5-1 | CATTTGNPNEKLFF
NA | TRBV4-1 | CASRPVVGGLYDTQYF
few | TRBV11-2 | CASSGGRGLHTEAFF
NA | TRBV14 | CASSPGVLYGYTF
few | TRBV4-1 | CASSQHTGRNEAFF
NA | TRBV6-5 | CASSPSGGGNEQFF
large | TRBV4-2 | CASSQEVTPVGANVLTF
NA | TRBV28 | CASIRRGADTQYF
NA | TRBV29-1 | CSVQLGPGNTIYF
NA | TRBV5-6 | CASSSWGFVNTEAFF
NA | TRBV20-1 | CSASKVMGLEHSFLNTGELFF
NA | TRBV25-1 | CASSELYRGNYTF
NA | TRBV7-9 | CASSLGGRGEANEKLFF
NA | TRBV11-3 | CASSLGGPELFF
NA | TRBV10-1 | CASSEAGNTGELFF
NA | TRBV2 | CASRLGRGKNIQYF
NA | TRBV12-5 | CASGLRSSYEQYF
NA | TRBV9 | CASSPGQGVFGYTF
NA | TRBV7-9 | CASHPGPNYGYTF
NA | TRBV15 | CATSRDRGQGQPQHF
NA | TRBV2 | CASRRGDQPQHF
few | TRBV19 | CASSKGLNTGELFF